The clone carrying this TCR beta chain was picked up many times. Its specificity is unknown. The CDR3 contains 19 residues. The germline CDR1 and CDR2 sequences are MGHRA and YSYEKL. Trimming removed 2 bases at V and 0 bases at J, with 19 bases between. An equimolar mix of two oligonucleotides served as the beta constant-region primer for TRBC1 and TRBC2. Four rounds of PCR amplified the ligated cDNA using nested alpha and beta constant-region primers plus SP2. An oligonucleotide with the SP2 primer and a 12-nucleotide UMI was ligated to the cDNA 3' end. One entry per CDR3 protein results from TCRdb running MiXCR on the UMI-ligation and nested PCR reads. This table holds approximately 80,000 distinct CDR3 sequences, 8% to 9.5% found once. This sample is part of a study of naive and memory T cell subsets. Points from the study as a whole: Over 95% of naive TCR sequences appeared only once after error correction, unlike memory subsets. TCR counts from RNA may reflect activation-linked expression changes.

The genes are TRBV4-1 and TRBJ2-2; unclear D gene. Sequencing input: naive CD8+ T cells from blood. The clonotype comes from a human donor in good health. The CDR3 sequence: CASSQPAEARFTNTGELFF. The CDR3 DNA sequence: TGCGCCAGCAGCCAACCCGCGGAAGCGCGGTTCACGAACACCGGGGAGCTGTTTTTT.